This TCR beta chain was retrieved from a study of blood T cell repertoires in COVID-19. Study-level information: PBMCs, B-cell-depleted T cells, or T cells provided the cDNA or gDNA that made up the material.

Per the authors' pipeline: Reference gene primers were amplified, and this amplification served to estimate nucleated cell counts. The method was immunoSEQ multiplex PCR; TCRdb's version includes in-frame clones alone and lacks a portion of them. V, J and clone size were drawn from that table, and D and trimming were deduced from the DNA. The data contain 300,000 to 350,000 clones, 85% to 90% of them singletons. Participant age was roughly 18 to 95 years, and participants resided in approximately 25 US areas. Contact with a PCR-confirmed or clinician-diagnosed COVID-19 case occurred within 2 weeks of entry. V was pared by 1 base and J by 0 bases, with 12 bases of the junction left unmatched. Germline CDR1 and CDR2: SGHVS and FNYEAQ. CDR3 length equals 21 residues.

The V and J genes are TRBV7-6 and TRBJ2-2; 12 bases match TRBD2. Source material: PBMCs or T cells enriched from blood (not recorded which). This receptor was identified in a woman aged 30 to 39 who had been exposed to COVID-19. The DNA of the CDR3 is TGTGCCAGCAGCTTAGACGTCGCGACTAGCGGGGGAACCGCGAACACCGGGGAGCTGTTTTTT. Residues: CASSLDVATSGGTANTGELFF.